The T cell receptor beta chain under discussion was sequenced for a study of post-analysis software for immune sequencing data. Study-wide results and limits: TRBV5-6, TRBV5-1 and TRBV20-1 belonged to a set of a handful of TRBV segments that were more frequent in patients than controls.

Libraries were made from TCR beta cDNA, and they carried unique molecular identifiers. One entry per CDR3 protein results from TCRdb running MiXCR on the PCR reads. Of roughly 670,000 distinct CDR3 sequences detected, over 45% appear once; the ten largest clones hold about 11%. Comment on this clonotype: Antigen unknown.

This CDR3 has 14 residues. V gave up 2 bases and J gave up 3 bases, with 10 bases separating them. Germline values: CDR1 SGHTA, CDR2 FQGNSA. The sample was blood. The clonotype was recovered from a girl aged 2 to 9 with multiple sclerosis. The chain employs TRBV7-2 and TRBJ1-1; no definite D call. In nucleotides, the CDR3 is TGTGCCAGCAGCTTAAAGGGCAAGGACACTGAAGCTTTCTTT. Protein: CASSLKGKDTEAFF.